This passage covers 23 T cell receptor beta chains from one sample sequenced in a study of vaccination effects on CD4 cells after COVID-19. Method: immunoSEQ multiplex PCR; TCRdb's copy keeps in-frame clones and lacks some. This sample carries 70,000 or so clones, 60% to 80% of them seen once, and the ten largest clones take roughly 1.9%. Their cognate antigens are unknown. CD4+ T cells were isolated after roughly nine days of culture. The material was CD4+ T cells from PBMCs cultured without peptide, obtained before COVID-19 vaccination. These receptors all stem from a human donor who received a COVID-19 vaccine.

This chain links TRBV6-5 with TRBJ1-6; TRBD1 is a possible D gene (5 bases). The CDR3 loop spans 14 amino acids. Germline loops: CDR1 MNHEY, CDR2 SVGAGI. Deletions cut 6 bases from V and 8 bases from J, with 14 bases between. CDR3: CASRKRQRDSPLHF. In nucleotides, the CDR3 is TGTGCCAGCAGAAAACGACAGCGAGATTCACCCCTCCACTTT.

This clone was seen once. The chain links TRBV10-3 to TRBJ2-3; D unresolved. V shed 8 bases and J shed 3 bases, with 12 bases lying between them. The CDR3 spans 13 residues. Germline-derived CDR1 and CDR2 are ENHRY and SYGVKD. CDR3 DNA sequence: TGTGCCATCGCGGCGGCCAGGACAGATACGCAGTATTTT. This gives the protein CAIAAARTDTQYF.

This clone is a singleton in its sample. This chain connects TRBV10-1 to TRBJ2-5; 8 bases fit TRBD2. From germline, CDR1 is WNHNN and CDR2 SYGVQD (reference sequence). This CDR3 has 13 amino acids. The V and J ends lost 2 bases and 6 bases, in that order; junction bases with no gene match: 2. CDR3 protein: CASSESGGQTQYF. In DNA, the CDR3 is TGCGCCAGCAGTGAGAGCGGGGGACAGACCCAGTACTTC.

V is TRBV5-8 and J is TRBJ1-6; D remains ambiguous. The CDR3 has 13 residues. V was trimmed by 0 bases and J by 7 bases, leaving 5 bases between them. Germline loops: CDR1 SGHTS, CDR2 YDEGEE. The CDR3 here is CASSLVRNSPLHF. The CDR3 bases are TGTGCCAGCAGCTTGGTTCGGAATTCACCCCTCCACTTT.

This clone occurred a few times. For the CDR3, the DNA is TGTGCCAGCAGCCCTAACAACAGAGAGACCCAGTACTTC. This encodes CASSPNNRETQYF. This chain uses TRBV7-7 with TRBJ2-5, with no clear D. With 5 bases removed from V and 4 bases from J, the gap between germline ends came to 11 bases. The CDR3 loop spans 13 amino acids. Germline V gene sequence: CDR1 SSHAT, CDR2 FNYEAQ (reference sequence). Based on the CDR3 plus reference TRBV7-7 and TRBJ2-5, the full variable domain is GAGVSQSPRYKVTKRGQDVTLRCDPISSHATLYWYQQALGQGPEFLTYFNYEAQPDKSGLPSDRFSAERPEGSISTLTIQRTEQRDSAMYRCASSPNNRETQYFGPGTRLLVL.

The rearrangement joins TRBV28 to TRBJ2-3; D perhaps matches TRBD1 (5 bases). Trimming took 8 bases from V and 3 from J, leaving 15 bases between them. The CDR3 length is 14 residues. Germline assignment: CDR1 MDHEN and CDR2 SYDVKM. CDR3 DNA: TGTGCCAGCCGCCCGGCAGGGCGGACAGATACGCAGTATTTT. It codes for CASRPAGRTDTQYF.

This chain links TRBV6-1 with TRBJ2-1; TRBD2 matches at 13 bases. CDR3 length: 16 amino acids. In germline, CDR1 is MNHNS, CDR2 SASEGT. With 3 bases clipped from V and 5 bases from J, the junction kept 4 bases outside the gene matches. The CDR3 DNA is TGTGCCAGCAGTGACATGACTAGCGGGGGGAACAATGAGCAGTTCTTC. This codes for CASSDMTSGGNNEQFF.

The chain employs TRBV6-2 or TRBV6-3 and TRBJ2-3; the match to TRBD2 covers 9 bases. The CDR3 totals 16 residues. Germline V gene lookup returns CDR1 MNHEY and CDR2 SVGEGT. The V segment lost 3 bases and the J segment 5 bases; nucleotides outside the gene matches: 9. The DNA for the CDR3 is TGTGCCAGCAGTTATTCGGCTAGCGGGGTCAGAGATACGCAGTATTTT. Its translation: CASSYSASGVRDTQYF.

Only a few counts were recorded for this clone. This sequence joins TRBV10-3 and TRBJ1-5; D is possibly TRBD1 (5 bases). This CDR3 is 13 amino acids long. Germline lookup yields CDR1 ENHRY and CDR2 SYGVKD. The germline V and J ends were trimmed by 3 bases and 7 bases, with 10 bases remaining between them. The CDR3 loop reads CAISDLEGQPQHF. The DNA of the CDR3 is TGTGCCATCAGTGATCTGGAGGGGCAGCCCCAGCATTTT.

This chain's CDR3 is CASSPPLAGGEETQYF. The CDR3 DNA is TGCGCCAGCAGCCCCCCTCTCGCGGGGGGGGAAGAGACCCAGTACTTC. The chain couples TRBV5-1 to TRBJ2-5, with 9 bases identical to TRBD2. Unmatched junction bases numbered 10, after V lost 4 bases and J lost 3 bases. The CDR3 contains 16 residues. Per the germline V gene, CDR1 is SGHRS and CDR2 is YFSETQ. The complete variable domain, with remaining parts taken from reference TRBV5-1 and TRBJ2-5, reads KAGVTQTPRYLIKTRGQQVTLSCSPISGHRSVSWYQQTPGQGLQFLFEYFSETQRNKGNFPGRFSGRQFSNSRSEMNVSTLELGDSALYLCASSPPLAGGEETQYFGPGTRLLVL.

This rearrangement joins TRBV10-1 to TRBJ2-1, with D possibly matching TRBD1 (6 bases). The V end was cut by 2 bases, the J end by 13 bases, with 12 bases between. Germline CDR1 is WNHNN and CDR2 is SYGVQD (reference sequence). The CDR3 has 12 amino acids. The CDR3 DNA sequence: TGCGCCAGCAGTGAGGGCAACAGGGTTCAGTTCTTC. It specifies CASSEGNRVQFF.

The chain joins TRBV6-5 to TRBJ1-6; 7 positions agree with TRBD1. Germline V gives CDR1 MNHEY, CDR2 SVGAGI. This CDR3 comprises 16 residues. J was trimmed by 5 bases and V by 4 bases; bases with no gene match: 8. The CDR3 DNA reads TGTGCCAGCAGTTCCGTCGCGGGACAGAATAATTCACCCCTCCACTTT. It codes for CASSSVAGQNNSPLHF.

This rearrangement joins TRBV7-2 to TRBJ1-5; tentative D call: TRBD1 (6 bases). Trimming left V 4 bases short and J 4 bases short, with 14 bases between. The CDR3 is made up of 15 amino acids. The germline V gene has CDR1 SGHTA and CDR2 FQGNSA. The CDR3 bases are TGTGCCAGCAGCTCGCCCGGGACAAGGAATCAGCCCCAGCATTTT. Translated: CASSSPGTRNQPQHF.

This chain joins TRBV6-6 and TRBJ1-5; D is perhaps TRBD1 (5 bases). V lost 2 bases, J lost 6 bases, and 8 bases lay in between. The germline V gene has CDR1 MNHNY and CDR2 SVGAGI (reference sequence). The length of the CDR3 is 13 residues. Written as DNA, the CDR3 is TGTGCCAGCAGTTACGTGGGGGTTCAGCCCCAGCATTTT. It is translated as CASSYVGVQPQHF.

This chain links TRBV4-1 with TRBJ2-2; the match to TRBD2 covers 15 bases. CDR1 is MGHRA, CDR2 YSYEKL, per germline. The CDR3 totals 18 residues. Trimming took 3 bases from V and 4 from J; bases not matched to a gene: 6. In nucleotides, the CDR3 is TGCGCCAGCAGCCAGGGACTAGCGGGGGGAAGGATCACCGGGGAGCTGTTTTTT. Residues: CASSQGLAGGRITGELFF.

A single count supports this clone. The chain is built from TRBV6-2 or TRBV6-3 and TRBJ2-1, with D possibly matching TRBD2 (5 bases). CDR1 is MNHEY, CDR2 SVGEGT, per germline. V was pared by 5 bases and J by 10 bases, with 12 bases between. There are 12 residues in the CDR3. CDR3: CASSPLAGEQFF. The DNA of the CDR3 is TGTGCCAGCAGTCCGCTAGCCGGGGAGCAGTTCTTC.

The genes are TRBV27 and TRBJ1-5; TRBD1 aligns across 10 bases. CDR3 length: 15 amino acids. With V trimmed by 5 bases and J by 4 bases, 5 bases remained unmatched. CDR1 is MNHEY, CDR2 SMNVEV, per germline (reference sequence). CDR3 sequence (DNA): TGTGCCAGCAGTCGACAGGGGGCTTGGAATCAGCCCCAGCATTTT. It specifies CASSRQGAWNQPQHF.

This clone was detected once. The V and J genes are TRBV7-3 and TRBJ2-1; 9 bases are a match to TRBD1. The CDR3 has 15 residues. V lost 4 bases to trimming and J lost 10 bases; unmatched junction nucleotides: 11. Germline CDR1 SGHTA, CDR2 FQGTGA. CDR3 loop: CASSSDRGRGGEQFF. The DNA of the CDR3 is TGTGCCAGCAGCTCGGACAGGGGACGCGGAGGCGAGCAGTTCTTC.

The CDR3 DNA sequence: TGTGCCAGCCAGCAGGGCCCAACTAATGAAAAACTGTTTTTT. As protein: CASQQGPTNEKLFF. The rearrangement links TRBV6-5 to TRBJ1-4; tentative D call: TRBD1 (5 bases). V lost 8 bases, J lost 0 bases, and 10 bases lay in between. The CDR3 extends over 14 amino acids. Germline CDR1 reads MNHEY; CDR2 reads SVGAGI.

About this clone itself: Other nucleotide sequences in the sample specify the same CDR3. The chain carries TRBV5-1 and TRBJ2-3, with TRBD1 as a possible D gene (5 bases). The V gene's germline CDR1 is SGHRS and CDR2 YFSETQ. Trimming pared 0 bases from V and 4 bases from J, leaving 9 bases between. The CDR3 is made up of 14 amino acids. CDR3 sequence (DNA): TGCGCCAGCAGCTTGGCCCAGGGCGCAGATACGCAGTATTTT. Translating gives CASSLAQGADTQYF.

The chain combines TRBV5-8 with TRBJ1-5; D ambiguous. This CDR3 has 15 amino acids. The V and J ends lost 3 bases and 0 bases respectively, with 10 bases between them. Per the germline V gene, CDR1 is SGHTS and CDR2 is YDEGEE. CDR3 sequence reads: CASSSGLYSNQPQHF. The CDR3 region has the DNA TGTGCCAGCAGCTCAGGCCTATATAGCAATCAGCCCCAGCATTTT.

This clone was seen a few times. J is TRBJ1-4 and V is TRBV6-5, with TRBD1 matching 8 bases. Germline V gene data show CDR1 as MNHEY and CDR2 as SVGAGI. The V gene end was trimmed by 9 bases and the J gene end by 7 bases; junction bases not matched to a gene: 7. The CDR3 spans 13 residues. Here the CDR3 reads CASTGGRTEKLFF. The CDR3 region has the DNA TGTGCCAGTACAGGGGGTAGGACTGAAAAACTGTTTTTT.

V and J are TRBV5-1 and TRBJ2-5, with D perhaps matching TRBD1 or TRBD2 (6 bases each). Germline CDR1 is SGHRS and CDR2 is YFSETQ. V shed 0 bases and J shed 5 bases, with 14 bases lying between them. CDR3 length: 15 amino acids. The CDR3 DNA sequence: TGCGCCAGCAGCTTGGACCCGGGGGCGAGTGAGACCCAGTACTTC. This translates into CASSLDPGASETQYF. Filled out from reference TRBV5-1 and TRBJ2-5, the complete variable domain reads KAGVTQTPRYLIKTRGQQVTLSCSPISGHRSVSWYQQTPGQGLQFLFEYFSETQRNKGNFPGRFSGRQFSNSRSEMNVSTLELGDSALYLCASSLDPGASETQYFGPGTRLLVL.